This entry is about one TCR beta chain. Germline CDR1 and CDR2: SNHLY and FYNNEI. V lost 2 bases, J lost 2 bases, and 10 bases lay in between. The CDR3 is 15 residues long. The sample comes from a study of cytomegalovirus exposure and HLA in healthy donors. The PCR employed 60 Vbeta primers together with 13 Jbeta primers. Original methodology: Later, 65 million to 85 million unique TCR beta chains were counted in an analysis, and roughly 11 million of them were shared. The method was immunoSEQ multiplex PCR; TCRdb's version includes in-frame clones alone and lacks a portion of them. That table gives V, J and clone size, and the DNA gave D and trimming. Of some 150,000 clones in the sample, 70% were seen once.

The sequenced sample consisted of PBMCs. The sequence derives from a woman aged 60-75 years in good health and CMV-seropositive. The chain is built from TRBV2 and TRBJ1-5; D gene unclear. The CDR3 nucleotides read TGTGCCAGCAGTGAACGGGTGGTCGGCAATCAGCCCCAGCATTTT. Its translation: CASSERVVGNQPQHF.